This passage covers 29 T cell receptor beta chains from one sample sequenced in a study of cytomegalovirus exposure and HLA in healthy donors. Primers included in the PCR were 60 Vbeta and 13 Jbeta primers. The data were produced by immunoSEQ multiplex PCR, yet TCRdb's version contains in-frame clones alone and is incomplete. The sample yields some 100,000 clones, roughly 75% seen once. The sequenced material came from PBMCs. Source of these receptors: a male donor in good health and CMV-seropositive.

This chain joins TRBV7-2 and TRBJ2-5; D might be TRBD2 (6 bases). CDR1 and CDR2 from the germline V gene are SGHTA and FQGNSA. The CDR3 contains 14 residues. Trimming cost V 5 bases and J 5 bases, with 15 bases left between them. DNA of the CDR3: TGTGCCAGCAGCCCCGCTGGCGGGGATGAGACCCAGTACTTC. Its translation is CASSPAGGDETQYF.

The rearrangement uses TRBV5-1 and TRBJ2-7, with 8 bases fitting TRBD1. V was pared by 7 bases and J by 5 bases, with 20 bases of the junction left unmatched. Germline CDR1 and CDR2: SGHRS and YFSETQ. This CDR3 is built from 17 residues. DNA for the CDR3: TGCGCCAGCCAAGCCCTACCCCGGACAGGGATGGTCCACGAGCAGTACTTC. Translation gives CASQALPRTGMVHEQYF.

This sequence joins TRBV7-9 and TRBJ2-3; 8 nucleotides line up with TRBD2. CDR1 and CDR2 (germline): SEHNR, FQNEAQ (reference sequence). J was trimmed by 5 bases and V by 5 bases; bases with no gene match: 15. The CDR3 has 17 residues. The CDR3 DNA sequence: TGTGCCAGCAGCCAACCTCCGTACGGGGGGGGTGGAGATACGCAGTATTTT. Protein product: CASSQPPYGGGGDTQYF.

This clone is a singleton in its sample. V usage is TRBV5-4 and J usage is TRBJ2-6, with D possibly matching TRBD2 (6 bases). Germline CDR1 is SGHNT and CDR2 is YYREEE (reference sequence). Trimming pared 4 bases from V and 0 bases from J, leaving 11 bases between. The CDR3 contains 16 residues. CDR3 protein: CASSPGLISGANVLTF. The CDR3 DNA is TGTGCCAGCAGCCCGGGACTTATCTCTGGGGCCAACGTCCTGACTTTC.

The CDR3 coding sequence is TGTGCCAGCCGACAGGACACCTATGGCTACACCTTC. This encodes CASRQDTYGYTF. This chain uses TRBV2 with TRBJ1-2; D is possibly TRBD1 (6 bases). Trimming shortened V by 8 bases and J by 4 bases, and 11 bases separated the two germline ends. There are 12 residues in the CDR3. CDR1 is SNHLY, CDR2 FYNNEI, per germline. The full variable domain, rest sourced from reference TRBV2 and TRBJ1-2, is EPEVTQTPSHQVTQMGQEVILRCVPISNHLYFYWYRQILGQKVEFLVSFYNNEISEKSEIFDDQFSVERPDGSNFTLKIRSTKLEDSAMYFCASRQDTYGYTFGSGTRLTVV.

The CDR3 DNA is TGTGCCAGTAGTATTTCCGCGGGGGACTACAATGAGCAGTTCTTC. This codes for CASSISAGDYNEQFF. The J gene is TRBJ2-1, the V gene TRBV19, with TRBD2 matching over 7 bases. CDR1 LNHDA and CDR2 SQIVND come from the germline V gene (reference sequence). Germline trimming cut 3 bases from V and 3 bases from J; bases unmatched to any gene: 5. CDR3 length: 15 amino acids.

The chain combines TRBV30 with TRBJ1-2; D is perhaps TRBD1 (6 bases). CDR3 length: 13 residues. Germline loops: CDR1 GTSNPN, CDR2 SVGIG (reference sequence). V was trimmed by 4 bases and J by 8 bases, leaving 17 bases between them. CDR3 protein: CAWIPPQGGGYTF. The CDR3 bases are TGTGCCTGGATACCTCCACAGGGTGGCGGCTACACCTTC. The complete variable domain, with remaining parts taken from reference TRBV30 and TRBJ1-2, reads SQTIHQWPATLVQPVGSPLSLECTVEGTSNPNLYWYRQAAGRGLQLLFYSVGIGQISSEVPQNLSASRPQDRQFILSSKKLLLSDSGFYLCAWIPPQGGGYTFGSGTRLTVV.

This clone was seen only a few times. The chain is built from TRBV9 and TRBJ2-1, with 9 bases lining up with TRBD2. The germline V gene has CDR1 SGDLS and CDR2 YYNGEE. Trimming took 6 bases from V and 3 from J; bases not matched to a gene: 4. CDR3 length: 14 amino acids. CDR3 region: CASNRLADYNEQFF. In nucleotides, the CDR3 is TGTGCCAGCAACAGACTAGCGGACTACAATGAGCAGTTCTTC.

CDR3 coding DNA: TGTGCCAGCAGCTCCGGGACTAGCGGGGCGGGGTGGGGGGAGACCCAGTACTTC. Translated: CASSSGTSGAGWGETQYF. The chain employs TRBV7-2 and TRBJ2-5; 13 bases match TRBD2. Trimming at V came to 4 bases and at J to 5 bases, leaving 13 bases not matched to a gene. CDR1 and CDR2 (germline): SGHTA, FQGNSA. CDR3 length: 18 amino acids.

This clone was found a few times. This sequence joins TRBV5-1 and TRBJ2-4; 10 bases agree with TRBD1. CDR1 and CDR2 (germline): SGHRS, YFSETQ. Trimming cost V 0 bases and J 13 bases; bases outside gene matches: 7. This CDR3 is built from 14 residues. The CDR3 spells CASSLVGQGSEQYF. CDR3 coding DNA: TGCGCCAGCAGCTTGGTGGGACAGGGGTCGGAACAGTACTTC.

This clone occurred once. This chain joins TRBV30 and TRBJ1-2; TRBD1 aligns across 7 bases. This CDR3 spans 14 amino acids. V shed 2 bases, J shed 7 bases, and the junction held 10 bases outside the gene matches. The germline V gene encodes CDR1 GTSNPN and CDR2 SVGIG (reference sequence). The CDR3 loop reads CAWSRRDSSTGYTF. The CDR3 DNA reads TGTGCCTGGAGTCGGCGGGACAGTTCTACTGGCTACACCTTC.

The chain's CDR3 is CAWSVSAGCEAFF. DNA of the CDR3: TGTGCCTGGAGTGTGTCGGCCGGGTGTGAAGCTTTCTTT. This rearrangement joins TRBV30 to TRBJ1-1; D is uncertain. Per germline, CDR1 GTSNPN and CDR2 SVGIG (reference sequence). This CDR3 comprises 13 residues. V lost 0 bases to trimming and J lost 7 bases, with 12 bases between them.

This sequence joins TRBV21-1 and TRBJ1-1. TRBV21-1 is termed a pseudogene. The CDR3 extends over 12 amino acids. The CDR3 DNA follows: TGTGCCAGGGGAGTAAACACTGAAGGAGCTTTCTTT. Translating gives CARGVNTEGAFF.

The chain is built from TRBV4-1 and TRBJ1-5; 9 bases are shared with TRBD1. The V segment lost 4 bases and the J segment 2 bases; nucleotides outside the gene matches: 6. Germline CDR1 is MGHRA and CDR2 is YSYEKL. The CDR3 is made up of 16 amino acids. CDR3 region: CASSRQGGRRNQPQHF. DNA for the CDR3: TGCGCCAGCAGCCGACAGGGGGGAAGACGCAATCAGCCCCAGCATTTT.

In this sample, this clone turned up a few times. This sequence joins TRBV4-2 and TRBJ2-6; 7 nucleotides agree with TRBD1. V was pared by 5 bases and J by 4 bases, with 8 bases of the junction left unmatched. The CDR3 totals 16 residues. CDR1 and CDR2 (germline): LGHNA, YNFKEQ. The CDR3 DNA follows: TGTGCCAGCAGCTACGAGACAGGGAACGGGGCCAACGTCCTGACTTTC. Its translation: CASSYETGNGANVLTF.

This clone showed up just once. V is TRBV5-1 and J is TRBJ2-5, with TRBD2 identical over 12 bases. V lost 4 bases, J lost 4 bases, and 8 bases stayed unmatched. Per the germline V gene, CDR1 is SGHRS and CDR2 is YFSETQ. This CDR3 comprises 16 residues. This chain's CDR3 is CASSPRTSGVGETQYF. The CDR3 DNA sequence: TGCGCCAGCAGCCCGCGGACTAGCGGGGTTGGAGAGACCCAGTACTTC.

The chain combines TRBV7-9 with TRBJ2-7; D uncertain. V was trimmed by 5 bases and J by 3 bases, leaving 8 bases between them. Per germline, CDR1 SEHNR and CDR2 FQNEAQ (reference sequence). This CDR3 is 12 amino acids long. The CDR3 DNA is TGTGCCAGCAGCGGCACGGGCTACGAGCAGTACTTC. This translates into CASSGTGYEQYF.

The chain carries TRBV6-6 and TRBJ2-3; D is possibly TRBD1 (6 bases). Trimming pared 3 bases from V and 2 bases from J, leaving 15 bases between. Germline lookup yields CDR1 MNHNY and CDR2 SVGAGI (reference sequence). This CDR3 comprises 16 residues. The DNA of the CDR3 is TGTGCCAGCAGTTATTTGCGACAGGCGTTCACAGATACGCAGTATTTT. Protein sequence: CASSYLRQAFTDTQYF.

This clone appeared a single time. The rearrangement uses TRBV7-9 and TRBJ1-2; D is ambiguous. V was trimmed by 6 bases and J by 4 bases, leaving 15 bases between them. This CDR3 comprises 14 residues. Germline assignment: CDR1 SEHNR and CDR2 FQNEAQ (reference sequence). The CDR3 here is CASRPTSSSYGYTF. DNA of the CDR3: TGTGCCAGCAGACCGACCTCCTCTAGCTATGGCTACACCTTC.

This clone has only a few counts. This rearrangement joins TRBV4-2 to TRBJ1-1, with 11 bases lining up with TRBD1. V was pared by 2 bases and J by 1 base, with 3 bases of the junction left unmatched. This CDR3 spans 16 amino acids. From germline, CDR1 is LGHNA and CDR2 YNFKEQ. The CDR3 nucleotides are TGTGCCAGCAGCCAACGGGACAGGGGGTCGAACACTGAAGCTTTCTTT. Its protein product is CASSQRDRGSNTEAFF.

The V call is TRBV29-1, the J call TRBJ1-5, with 7 bases identical to TRBD1. CDR3 length: 14 amino acids. CDR1 and CDR2 from the germline V gene are SQVTM and ANQGSEA. The J segment lost 1 base and the V segment lost 1 base, leaving 1 base of the junction unmatched. The CDR3 is CSVEVTGSNQPQHF. The CDR3 DNA sequence: TGCAGCGTTGAAGTGACAGGGAGCAATCAGCCCCAGCATTTT.

The chain combines TRBV5-1 with TRBJ1-2, with 9 nucleotides matching TRBD1. CDR1 is SGHRS and CDR2 is YFSETQ in the germline V gene. With 0 bases clipped from V and 3 bases from J, the junction kept 3 bases outside the gene matches. The CDR3 consists of 15 residues. DNA for the CDR3: TGCGCCAGCAGCTTGGGGGACAGGGCCGACTATGGCTACACCTTC. Its protein is CASSLGDRADYGYTF.

V is TRBV12-5 and J is TRBJ2-3; no reliable D call. Per the germline V gene, CDR1 is LGHNT and CDR2 is FRNRAP. Trimming shortened V by 0 bases and J by 10 bases, and 8 bases separated the two germline ends. This CDR3 region has 12 residues. For the CDR3, the DNA is TGTGCTAGTGGTTTGGTACAGTCCCCGCAGTATTTT. Amino acid sequence: CASGLVQSPQYF.

This rearrangement joins TRBV5-1 to TRBJ1-1, with D hard to call. Germline lookup yields CDR1 SGHRS and CDR2 YFSETQ. Deletions cut 6 bases from V and 3 bases from J, with 18 bases between. This CDR3 spans 15 amino acids. CDR3 loop: CASTQIPGVDTEAFF. The CDR3 coding sequence is TGCGCCAGCACCCAAATCCCCGGGGTGGACACTGAAGCTTTCTTT.

The rearrangement links TRBV5-5 to TRBJ1-5; 7 nucleotides agree with TRBD1. Per germline, CDR1 SGHKS and CDR2 YYEKEE (reference sequence). This CDR3 is 15 amino acids long. J gave up 4 bases and V 1 base, and 5 bases lay outside the gene matches. CDR3 residues: CASSLLQGRNQPQHF. CDR3 DNA: TGTGCCAGCAGCTTGCTACAGGGGAGGAATCAGCCCCAGCATTTT.

There are a few counts of this clone. The CDR3 region is CASRSPLTGGRWNQPQHF. The DNA for the CDR3 is TGTGCCAGCCGGTCCCCCCTCACAGGGGGTCGGTGGAATCAGCCCCAGCATTTT. The chain links TRBV19 to TRBJ1-5; 8 bases line up with TRBD1. The CDR3 is 18 amino acids. V shed 9 bases, J shed 4 bases, and the junction held 20 bases outside the gene matches. Germline values: CDR1 LNHDA, CDR2 SQIVND (reference sequence).

The chain combines TRBV7-8 with TRBJ2-2, with D maybe TRBD2 (7 bases). Trimming shortened V by 4 bases and J by 8 bases, and 20 bases separated the two germline ends. Germline CDR1 and CDR2: SGHVS and FQNEAQ. This CDR3 is built from 16 residues. The CDR3 coding sequence is TGTGCCAGCAGCTCAGCACGGGGGGCACGCGGGGGGGAGCTGTTTTTT. It is translated as CASSSARGARGGELFF.

This chain uses TRBV27 with TRBJ2-3; maybe TRBD1 (8 bases). CDR1 is MNHEY and CDR2 is SMNVEV in the germline V gene (reference sequence). V gave up 4 bases and J gave up 2 bases, with 16 bases separating them. The CDR3 loop spans 16 amino acids. CDR3 residues: CASSYYRGGLTDTQYF. DNA of the CDR3: TGTGCCAGCAGTTATTACAGGGGGGGGCTCACAGATACGCAGTATTTT.

This chain joins TRBV7-9 and TRBJ2-5; D might be TRBD1 (5 bases). V dropped 3 bases and J dropped 0 bases, with 8 bases sitting between them. The CDR3 is 14 residues long. Per germline, CDR1 SEHNR and CDR2 FQNEAQ (reference sequence). The CDR3 sequence: CASSFAGNQETQYF. For the CDR3, the DNA is TGTGCCAGCAGCTTCGCAGGGAACCAAGAGACCCAGTACTTC.